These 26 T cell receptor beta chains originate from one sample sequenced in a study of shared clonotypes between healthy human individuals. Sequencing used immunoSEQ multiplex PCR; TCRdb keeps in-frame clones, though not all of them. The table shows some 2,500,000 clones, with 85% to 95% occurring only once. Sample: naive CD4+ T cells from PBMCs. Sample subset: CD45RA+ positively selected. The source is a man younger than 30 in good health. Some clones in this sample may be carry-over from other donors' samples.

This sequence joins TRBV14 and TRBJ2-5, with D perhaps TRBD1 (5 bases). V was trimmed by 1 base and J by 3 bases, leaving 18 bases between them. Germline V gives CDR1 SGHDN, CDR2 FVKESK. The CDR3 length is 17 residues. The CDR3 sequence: CASSQVGAAGAKETQYF. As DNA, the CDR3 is TGTGCCAGCAGCCAAGTTGGGGCGGCAGGAGCAAAAGAGACCCAGTACTTC.

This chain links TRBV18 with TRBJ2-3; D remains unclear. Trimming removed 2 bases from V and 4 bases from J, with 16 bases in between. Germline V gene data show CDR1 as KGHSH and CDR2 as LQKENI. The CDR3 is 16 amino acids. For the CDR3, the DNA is TGTGCCAGCTCACCAACTGGAACTGGGGTGTCAGATACGCAGTATTTT. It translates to CASSPTGTGVSDTQYF.

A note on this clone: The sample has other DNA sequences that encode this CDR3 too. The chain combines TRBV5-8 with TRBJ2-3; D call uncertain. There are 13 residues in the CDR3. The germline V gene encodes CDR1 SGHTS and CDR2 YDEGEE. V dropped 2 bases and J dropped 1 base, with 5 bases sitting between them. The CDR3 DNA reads TGTGCCAGCAGCTTCCGAGGCACAGATACGCAGTATTTT. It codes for CASSFRGTDTQYF.

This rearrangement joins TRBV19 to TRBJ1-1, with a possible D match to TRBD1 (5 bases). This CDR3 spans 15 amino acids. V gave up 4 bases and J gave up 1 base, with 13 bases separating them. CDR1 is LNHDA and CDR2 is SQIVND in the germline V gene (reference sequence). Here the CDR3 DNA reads TGTGCCAGTAGTAGCCCGGGACGGGCGAACACTGAAGCTTTCTTT. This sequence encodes CASSSPGRANTEAFF.

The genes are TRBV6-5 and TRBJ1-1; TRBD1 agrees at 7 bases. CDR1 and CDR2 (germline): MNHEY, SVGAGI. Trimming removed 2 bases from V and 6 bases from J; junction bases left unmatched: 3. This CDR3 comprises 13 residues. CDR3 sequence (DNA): TGTGCCAGCAGTTACGAAGGGGGCCCTGAAGCTTTCTTT. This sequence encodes CASSYEGGPEAFF.

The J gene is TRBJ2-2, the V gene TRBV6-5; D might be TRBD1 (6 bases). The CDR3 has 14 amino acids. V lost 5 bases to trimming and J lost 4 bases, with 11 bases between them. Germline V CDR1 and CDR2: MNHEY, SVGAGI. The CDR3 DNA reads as TGTGCCAGCAGTCGAGCGACAGGCACCGGGGAGCTGTTTTTT. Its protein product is CASSRATGTGELFF.

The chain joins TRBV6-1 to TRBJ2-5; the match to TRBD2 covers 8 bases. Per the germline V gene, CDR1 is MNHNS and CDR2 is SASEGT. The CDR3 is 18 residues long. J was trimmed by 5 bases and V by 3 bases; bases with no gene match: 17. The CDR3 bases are TGTGCCAGCAGTGAGGCCGGGAGGGGGGGTCTAGGTCGGGAGACCCAGTACTTC. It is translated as CASSEAGRGGLGRETQYF.

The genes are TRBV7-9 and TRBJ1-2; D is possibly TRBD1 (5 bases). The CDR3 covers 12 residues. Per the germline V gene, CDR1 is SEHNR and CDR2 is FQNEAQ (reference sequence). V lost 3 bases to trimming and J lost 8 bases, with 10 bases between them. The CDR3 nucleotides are TGTGCCAGCAGCTTGGGGGAGGCCGGCTACACCTTC. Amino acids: CASSLGEAGYTF.

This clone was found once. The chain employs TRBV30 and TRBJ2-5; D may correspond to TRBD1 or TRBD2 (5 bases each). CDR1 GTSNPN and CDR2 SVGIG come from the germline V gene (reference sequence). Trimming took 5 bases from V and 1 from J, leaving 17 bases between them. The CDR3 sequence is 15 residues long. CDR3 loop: CAWARETGSQETQYF. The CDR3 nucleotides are TGTGCCTGGGCCAGGGAGACGGGTTCCCAAGAGACCCAGTACTTC.

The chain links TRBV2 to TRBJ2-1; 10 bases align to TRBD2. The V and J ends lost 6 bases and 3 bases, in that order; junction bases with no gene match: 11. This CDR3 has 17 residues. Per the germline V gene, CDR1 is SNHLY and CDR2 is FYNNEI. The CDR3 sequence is CASSTPRAGGGYNEQFF. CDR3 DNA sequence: TGTGCCAGCAGCACCCCAAGAGCGGGAGGGGGCTACAATGAGCAGTTCTTC. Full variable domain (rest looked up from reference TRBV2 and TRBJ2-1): EPEVTQTPSHQVTQMGQEVILRCVPISNHLYFYWYRQILGQKVEFLVSFYNNEISEKSEIFDDQFSVERPDGSNFTLKIRSTKLEDSAMYFCASSTPRAGGGYNEQFFGPGTRLTVL.

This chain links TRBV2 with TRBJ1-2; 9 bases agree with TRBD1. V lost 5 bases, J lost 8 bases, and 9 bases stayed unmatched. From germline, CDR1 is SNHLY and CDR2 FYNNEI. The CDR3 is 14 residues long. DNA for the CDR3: TGTGCCAGCAGTTGGGCACAGGGGGCGCGAGGCTACACCTTC. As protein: CASSWAQGARGYTF.

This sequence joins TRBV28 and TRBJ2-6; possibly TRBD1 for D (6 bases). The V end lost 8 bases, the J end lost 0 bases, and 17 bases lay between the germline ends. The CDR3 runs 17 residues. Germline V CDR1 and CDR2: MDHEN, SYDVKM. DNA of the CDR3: TGTGCCAGCCGTGGGGGCCTAGGACGCTCTGGGGCCAACGTCCTGACTTTC. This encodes CASRGGLGRSGANVLTF.

The CDR3 coding sequence is TGTGCCAGCACCGACAGTACTAGCACAGATACGCAGTATTTT. This gives the protein CASTDSTSTDTQYF. The rearrangement joins TRBV6-5 to TRBJ2-3, with a possible D match to TRBD1 (5 bases). The CDR3 is made up of 14 amino acids. V lost 7 bases to trimming and J lost 0 bases, with 11 bases between them. The germline V gene encodes CDR1 MNHEY and CDR2 SVGAGI.

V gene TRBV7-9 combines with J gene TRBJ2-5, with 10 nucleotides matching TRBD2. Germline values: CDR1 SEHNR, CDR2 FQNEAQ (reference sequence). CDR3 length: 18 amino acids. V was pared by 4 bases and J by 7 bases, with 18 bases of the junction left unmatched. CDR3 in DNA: TGTGCCAGCAGCTCACCCCCGGGGCTAGCGGGAGTCAGGGGGACCCAGTACTTC. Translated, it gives CASSSPPGLAGVRGTQYF.

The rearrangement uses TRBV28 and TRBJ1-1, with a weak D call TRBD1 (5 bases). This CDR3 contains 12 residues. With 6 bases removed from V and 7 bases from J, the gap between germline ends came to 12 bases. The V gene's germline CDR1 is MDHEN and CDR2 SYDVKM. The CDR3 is CASRRGQGEAFF. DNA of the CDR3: TGTGCCAGCAGGAGGGGCCAAGGTGAAGCTTTCTTT.

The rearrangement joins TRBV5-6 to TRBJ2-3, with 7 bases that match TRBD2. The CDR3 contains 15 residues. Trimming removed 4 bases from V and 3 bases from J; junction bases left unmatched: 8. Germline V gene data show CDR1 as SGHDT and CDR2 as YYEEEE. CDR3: CASSPGLGPTDTQYF. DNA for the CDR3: TGTGCCAGCAGCCCTGGACTAGGCCCGACAGATACGCAGTATTTT.

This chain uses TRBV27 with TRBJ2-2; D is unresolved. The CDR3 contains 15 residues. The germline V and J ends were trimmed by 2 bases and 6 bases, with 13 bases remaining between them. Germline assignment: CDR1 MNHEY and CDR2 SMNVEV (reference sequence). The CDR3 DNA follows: TGTGCCAGCAGTTTAGTTAGTGTCGACGCCGGGGAGCTGTTTTTT. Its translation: CASSLVSVDAGELFF.

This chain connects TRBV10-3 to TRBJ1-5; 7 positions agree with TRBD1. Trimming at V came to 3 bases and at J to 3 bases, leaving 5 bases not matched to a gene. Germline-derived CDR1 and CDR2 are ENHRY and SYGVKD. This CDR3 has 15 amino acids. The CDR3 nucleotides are TGTGCCATCAGTGAACTCGGACAGGCCAATCAGCCCCAGCATTTT. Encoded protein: CAISELGQANQPQHF.

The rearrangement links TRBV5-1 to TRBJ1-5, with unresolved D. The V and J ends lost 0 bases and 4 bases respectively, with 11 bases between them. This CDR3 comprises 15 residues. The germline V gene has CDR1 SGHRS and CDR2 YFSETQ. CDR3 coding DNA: TGCGCCAGCAGCTTGGATGTCGTCGGAAATCAGCCCCAGCATTTT. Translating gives CASSLDVVGNQPQHF. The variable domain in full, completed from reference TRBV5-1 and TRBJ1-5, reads KAGVTQTPRYLIKTRGQQVTLSCSPISGHRSVSWYQQTPGQGLQFLFEYFSETQRNKGNFPGRFSGRQFSNSRSEMNVSTLELGDSALYLCASSLDVVGNQPQHFGDGTRLSIL.

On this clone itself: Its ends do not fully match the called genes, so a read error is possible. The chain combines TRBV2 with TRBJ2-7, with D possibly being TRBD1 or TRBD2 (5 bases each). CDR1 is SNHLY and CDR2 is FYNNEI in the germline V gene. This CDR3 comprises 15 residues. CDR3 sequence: CASSSRSGTIYQQYF. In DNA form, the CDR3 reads TGTGCCAGCAGTTCAAGATCCGGGACGATCTACCAGCAGTACTTC.

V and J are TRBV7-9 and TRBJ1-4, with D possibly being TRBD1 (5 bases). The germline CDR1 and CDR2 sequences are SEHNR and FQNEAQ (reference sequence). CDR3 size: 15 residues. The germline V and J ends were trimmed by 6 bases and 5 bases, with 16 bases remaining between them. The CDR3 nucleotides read TGTGCCAGCAGGCCGAAACCGGGACCGAATGAAAAACTGTTTTTT. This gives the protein CASRPKPGPNEKLFF.

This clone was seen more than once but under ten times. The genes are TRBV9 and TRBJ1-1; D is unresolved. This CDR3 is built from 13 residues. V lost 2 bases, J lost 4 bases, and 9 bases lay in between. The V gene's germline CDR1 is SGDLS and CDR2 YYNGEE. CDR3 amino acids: CASSVREGTEAFF. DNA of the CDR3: TGTGCCAGCAGCGTCCGGGAAGGCACTGAAGCTTTCTTT.

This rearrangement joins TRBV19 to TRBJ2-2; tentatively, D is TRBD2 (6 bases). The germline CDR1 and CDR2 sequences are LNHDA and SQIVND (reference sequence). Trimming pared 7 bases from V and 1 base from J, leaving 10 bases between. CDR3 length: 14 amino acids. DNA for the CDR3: TGTGCCAGTAATCGGGGGATGAACACCGGGGAGCTGTTTTTT. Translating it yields CASNRGMNTGELFF.

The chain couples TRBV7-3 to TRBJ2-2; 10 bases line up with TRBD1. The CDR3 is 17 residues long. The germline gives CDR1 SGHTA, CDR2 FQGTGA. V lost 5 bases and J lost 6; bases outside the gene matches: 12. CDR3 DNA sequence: TGTGCCAGCAGCGTGTTACAGACCGGGACAGGGGCCGGGGAGCTGTTTTTT. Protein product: CASSVLQTGTGAGELFF.

The CDR3 loop is CASSPLDYTGELFF. The CDR3 nucleotides read TGTGCCAGCAGCCCCCTTGACTACACCGGGGAGCTGTTTTTT. This chain joins TRBV9 and TRBJ2-2; D uncertain. V was pared by 4 bases and J by 3 bases, with 10 bases between. CDR1 is SGDLS and CDR2 is YYNGEE in the germline V gene. CDR3 length: 14 amino acids.

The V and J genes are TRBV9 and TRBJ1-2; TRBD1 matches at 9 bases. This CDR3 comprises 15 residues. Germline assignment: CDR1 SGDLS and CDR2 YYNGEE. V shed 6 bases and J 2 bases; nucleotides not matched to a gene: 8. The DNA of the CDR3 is TGTGCCAGCAACCTAGACGGACAGGGGAACTATGGCTACACCTTC. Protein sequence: CASNLDGQGNYGYTF.